This T cell receptor beta chain was identified during a study of technical replicates of blood from several donors. Trimming took off 1 base at V and 7 bases at J, with 11 bases between the two ends. Germline CDR1 is LGHNA and CDR2 is YNFKEQ. This CDR3 region has 14 residues. The table came from immunoSEQ multiplex PCR; TCRdb's copy has only in-frame clones and leaves some out. The repertoire holds about 61,000 clones, with almost 97% as singletons. Sequenced input: T cells isolated from PBMCs. V and J are TRBV4-2 and TRBJ2-1; D remains unclear. This clonotype was obtained from a human donor in good health. The CDR3 bases are TGTGCCAGCAGCCAAGTGGCGGTTGAGAATGAGCAGTTCTTC. Translating it yields CASSQVAVENEQFF.